The 17 T cell receptor beta chains below all came from one sample that was sequenced in a study of blood T cell repertoires in COVID-19 (dated by TCRdb to 2020 to 2021). Preparation of the library involved the immunoSEQ multiplex PCR assay. Sourced from immuneACCESS, this table was stored by TCRdb with only in-frame sequences that have V and J called. A share of the clones is absent; for the studies checked, an unresolved V gene accounts for under half, and the remainder has no known explanation. The sample yields about 170,000 clones; approximately 82% were counted once. 6.5% to 9% of the sample goes to the ten largest clones. The sample consisted of peripheral blood. Receptor source: a woman between 35 and 50 years old with COVID-19, enrolled during active disease.

The chain couples TRBV10-3 to TRBJ1-2, with 10 bases identical to TRBD1. CDR3 length equals 16 residues. The germline CDR1 and CDR2 sequences are ENHRY and SYGVKD. V was clipped by 3 bases and J by 7 bases; unmatched bases: 11. The CDR3 sequence: CAISEYGQGGDSGYTF. In DNA form, the CDR3 reads TGTGCCATCAGTGAATATGGACAGGGGGGCGACAGTGGCTACACCTTC.

The chain joins TRBV6-5 to TRBJ1-5; no firm D call. From germline, CDR1 is MNHEY and CDR2 SVGAGI. V gave up 6 bases and J gave up 5 bases, with 5 bases separating them. There are 11 residues in the CDR3. CDR3: CASREDQPQHF. For the CDR3, the DNA is TGTGCCAGCAGGGAGGATCAGCCCCAGCATTTT.

The chain has TRBV7-6 and TRBJ1-2; 7 bases match TRBD1. Germline CDR1 reads SGHVS; CDR2 reads FNYEAQ. The ends lost 0 bases at V and 0 bases at J; junction bases unmatched: 7. The CDR3 consists of 17 residues. In DNA form, the CDR3 reads TGTGCCAGCAGCTTAGCGGGCAGGGGGTATCCTAACTATGGCTACACCTTC. Amino acid sequence: CASSLAGRGYPNYGYTF.

The genes are TRBV29-1 and TRBJ2-7, with TRBD2 matching 8 bases. Per germline, CDR1 SQVTM and CDR2 ANQGSEA. This CDR3 has 14 residues. With V trimmed by 1 base and J by 8 bases, 10 bases remained unmatched. CDR3 nucleotide sequence: TGCAGCGTTGAAGCAGTAGCGGGACCTTATAAGCAGTACTTC. Protein: CSVEAVAGPYKQYF.

The rearrangement uses TRBV7-9 and TRBJ1-1, with D possibly being TRBD1 (5 bases). Germline CDR1 is SEHNR and CDR2 is FQNEAQ (reference sequence). V was pared by 5 bases and J by 8 bases, with 12 bases between. The CDR3 is 12 amino acids. The CDR3 DNA sequence: TGTGCCAGCAGCAGGCTCGGACAAGAAGCTTTCTTT. Protein sequence: CASSRLGQEAFF.

The V call is TRBV28, the J call TRBJ2-5, with 10 bases that match TRBD1. In germline, CDR1 is MDHEN, CDR2 SYDVKM. V gave up 5 bases and J gave up 4 bases; unmatched junction bases: 10. The CDR3 is 16 amino acids. The CDR3 reads CASSPSGTGVRETQYF. In nucleotides, the CDR3 is TGTGCCAGCAGTCCAAGTGGGACAGGGGTAAGAGAGACCCAGTACTTC.

The J gene is TRBJ1-5, the V gene TRBV30; the D is unclear. Germline V lookup: CDR1 GTSNPN, CDR2 SVGIG (reference sequence). The V end lost 1 base, the J end lost 3 bases, and 7 bases lay between the germline ends. The CDR3 runs 13 residues. The CDR3 reads CAWSEQNNQPQHF. For the CDR3, the DNA is TGTGCCTGGAGTGAACAGAACAATCAGCCCCAGCATTTT.

The chain carries TRBV6-1 and TRBJ1-1; D not certain. This CDR3 is 15 amino acids long. Germline lookup yields CDR1 MNHNS and CDR2 SASEGT. V was clipped by 1 base and J by 0 bases, with 9 bases between them. CDR3 coding DNA: TGTGCCAGCAGTGAAGGTGGGAGGCTGAACACTGAAGCTTTCTTT. It yields the protein CASSEGGRLNTEAFF.

V usage is TRBV19 and J usage is TRBJ2-7; 7 bases are shared with TRBD1. Trimming removed 9 bases from V and 2 bases from J; junction bases left unmatched: 7. CDR1 and CDR2 from the germline V gene are LNHDA and SQIVND (reference sequence). CDR3 length equals 13 residues. CDR3 region: CASRDSLTYEQYF. The DNA for the CDR3 is TGTGCCAGCCGGGACAGTTTAACCTACGAGCAGTACTTC.

This sequence joins TRBV10-3 and TRBJ2-1, with TRBD2 as a possible D gene (6 bases). This CDR3 is built from 14 residues. With 2 bases removed from V and 8 bases from J, the gap between germline ends came to 13 bases. Germline loops: CDR1 ENHRY, CDR2 SYGVKD. This CDR3 is CAISETGGSDEQFF. The CDR3 DNA sequence: TGTGCCATCAGTGAGACCGGAGGGAGCGATGAGCAGTTCTTC.

J is TRBJ1-5 and V is TRBV14, with TRBD1 matching 9 bases. The CDR3 is 21 residues long. V gave up 4 bases and J gave up 0 bases; unmatched junction bases: 19. Per the germline V gene, CDR1 is SGHDN and CDR2 is FVKESK. The CDR3 loop reads CASSLSTVEDRGTISNQPQHF. The CDR3 DNA is TGTGCCAGCAGCCTATCGACCGTCGAGGACAGGGGCACCATTAGCAATCAGCCCCAGCATTTT.

The rearrangement links TRBV6-5 to TRBJ2-1; possible D gene TRBD2, 5 bases. This CDR3 comprises 12 residues. CDR1 and CDR2 from the germline V gene are MNHEY and SVGAGI. Trimming shortened V by 2 bases and J by 13 bases, and 12 bases separated the two germline ends. The DNA of the CDR3 is TGTGCCAGCAGTTACGGTACGGACTCCCAGTTCTTC. This gives the protein CASSYGTDSQFF.

This rearrangement joins TRBV19 to TRBJ1-1; D might be TRBD1 (5 bases). There are 13 residues in the CDR3. The V gene's germline CDR1 is LNHDA and CDR2 SQIVND (reference sequence). Trimming took off 5 bases at V and 2 bases at J, with 9 bases between the two ends. In DNA form, the CDR3 reads TGTGCCAGTAGTGCGACAGCAAACACTGAAGCTTTCTTT. It translates to CASSATANTEAFF.

This clone was observed a handful of times. J is TRBJ1-4 and V is TRBV15; no clear D. V gave up 5 bases and J gave up 7 bases, with 17 bases separating them. Germline V gene lookup returns CDR1 LNHNV and CDR2 YYDKDF (reference sequence). This CDR3 has 15 residues. CDR3 in amino acids: CATSFKREGVEKLFF. Here the CDR3 DNA reads TGTGCCACCAGCTTCAAACGGGAGGGAGTTGAAAAACTGTTTTTT.

The CDR3 spells CASRQGASRGYTF. DNA of the CDR3: TGTGCCAGCAGGCAGGGGGCCTCAAGGGGCTACACCTTC. The rearrangement uses TRBV27 and TRBJ1-2; 8 bases map to TRBD1. The V and J ends lost 6 bases and 8 bases, in that order; junction bases with no gene match: 8. Germline values: CDR1 MNHEY, CDR2 SMNVEV (reference sequence). The CDR3 is 13 residues long.

This clone was seen just once. The V and J genes are TRBV3-1 (or the pseudogene TRBV3-2) and TRBJ2-7; a weak D match, TRBD2 (6 bases). CDR1 and CDR2 from the germline V gene are LGHDT and YNNKEL (reference sequence). V was pared by 1 base and J by 3 bases, with 16 bases between. This CDR3 is 16 amino acids long. CDR3 DNA sequence: TGTGCCAGCAGCCAAGGGCAGGGAGGACGGGGCTACGAGCAGTACTTC. Protein: CASSQGQGGRGYEQYF.

About this clone itself: A read error may account for a junction end that differs from germline. The CDR3 protein is CAGSSSYNSPLHF. For the CDR3, the DNA is TGCGCAGGCAGTAGCTCCTATAATTCACCCCTCCACTTT. The rearrangement joins TRBV30 to TRBJ1-6, with no clear D. The V gene's germline CDR1 is GTSNPN and CDR2 SVGIG (reference sequence). The CDR3 consists of 13 residues.